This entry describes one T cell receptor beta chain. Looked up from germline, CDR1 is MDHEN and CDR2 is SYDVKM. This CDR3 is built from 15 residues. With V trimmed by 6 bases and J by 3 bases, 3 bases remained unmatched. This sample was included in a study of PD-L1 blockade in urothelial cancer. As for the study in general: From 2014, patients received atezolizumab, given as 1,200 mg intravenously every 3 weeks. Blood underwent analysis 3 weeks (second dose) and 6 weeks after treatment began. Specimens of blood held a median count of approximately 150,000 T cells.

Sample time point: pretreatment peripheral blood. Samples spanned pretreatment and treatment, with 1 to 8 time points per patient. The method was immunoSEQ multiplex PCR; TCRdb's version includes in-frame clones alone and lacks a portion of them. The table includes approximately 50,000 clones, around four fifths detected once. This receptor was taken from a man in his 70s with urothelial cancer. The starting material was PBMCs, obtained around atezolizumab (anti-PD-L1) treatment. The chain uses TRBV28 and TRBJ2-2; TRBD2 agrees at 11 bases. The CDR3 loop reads CASSLTSGDTGELFF. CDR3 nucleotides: TGTGCCAGCAGCTTGACTAGCGGGGACACCGGGGAGCTGTTTTTT.